Given below is one T cell receptor (beta chain) in context. These data originate in a study of blood T cell repertoires in COVID-19. Study information: COVID-19 samples, acute and convalescent, were from the United States, Italy and Spain. PBMCs, B-cell-depleted T cells, or T cells were the source of the cDNA or gDNA that made up the material.

Germline assignment: CDR1 SGHAT and CDR2 FQNNGV. This CDR3 is built from 18 residues. V lost 8 bases and J lost 2, with 25 bases in between. Original processing notes: Researchers report that nucleated cell counts were estimated from reference gene primer amplification. Some clones are missing from TCRdb's copy, which holds only in-frame ones; the method was immunoSEQ multiplex PCR. The V and J calls and clone size come from that table; D and trimming were worked out from the DNA. The data contain about 160,000 clones, roughly 84% of them singletons. The rearrangement links TRBV11-2 to TRBJ1-3; D perhaps matches TRBD1 (5 bases). Input material: peripheral blood. This TCR was sampled from a woman at least 80 years old with active or convalescent COVID-19. CDR3 nucleotide sequence: TGTGCCAGCCGGCGAGGGACTATCCTCCGGCGGACTGGAAACACCATATATTTT. Translation gives CASRRGTILRRTGNTIYF.